What follows are 17 T cell receptor beta chains derived from one specimen sequenced in a study of T cell responses to AZD1222 COVID-19 vaccine. Repertoires were generated with immunoSEQ multiplex PCR, while TCRdb's copy carries only in-frame clones and drops some. The table lists about 120,000 clones, roughly nine tenths of them singletons, with approximately 2.6% in the top ten. The material sequenced was peripheral blood, taken 28 days after the second AZD1222 dose. These receptors all stem from an adult who received the AZD1222 COVID-19 vaccine.

V gene TRBV6-5 combines with J gene TRBJ1-3; D remains ambiguous. Germline CDR1 MNHEY, CDR2 SVGAGI. The CDR3 runs to 15 residues. V was clipped by 5 bases and J by 4 bases, with 15 bases between them. This chain's CDR3 is CASSLREAGGNTIYF. For the CDR3, the DNA is TGTGCCAGCAGTCTGCGGGAGGCGGGGGGAAACACCATATATTTT.

This clone was counted a single time. This chain uses TRBV7-8 with TRBJ1-5; a weak D match, TRBD1 (5 bases). The V gene lost 4 bases and the J gene lost 0 bases, with 10 bases spanning the gap. CDR1 is SGHVS, CDR2 FQNEAQ, per germline. This CDR3 has 15 amino acids. The CDR3 protein is CASSSETVSNQPQHF. The CDR3 nucleotides are TGTGCCAGCAGCTCCGAGACAGTTAGCAATCAGCCCCAGCATTTT.

The V call is TRBV7-9, the J call TRBJ1-2, with a tentative D call TRBD1 (5 bases). CDR3 size: 16 residues. The germline V gene encodes CDR1 SEHNR and CDR2 FQNEAQ (reference sequence). Trimming took off 0 bases at V and 4 bases at J, with 15 bases between the two ends. CDR3 residues: CASSLAALGGRYGYTF. CDR3 coding DNA: TGTGCCAGCAGCTTAGCCGCTCTTGGGGGACGCTATGGCTACACCTTC.

This chain links TRBV2 with TRBJ2-7; tentative D call: TRBD1 (5 bases). V lost 8 bases to trimming and J lost 8 bases, with 19 bases between them. In germline, CDR1 is SNHLY, CDR2 FYNNEI. The CDR3 covers 13 residues. CDR3 nucleotides: TGTGCCAGCGGAATCAAGGACAAAAATAAGCAGTACTTC. This gives the protein CASGIKDKNKQYF.

This chain joins TRBV6-2 or TRBV6-3 and TRBJ2-1; D is possibly TRBD1 or TRBD2 (6 bases each). Per germline, CDR1 MNHEY and CDR2 SVGEGT. Between the trimmed V and J ends, which lost 6 bases and 8 bases, there was a span of 23 bases. This CDR3 has 16 amino acids. The CDR3 sequence: CASSPNRGWGAHEQFF. The CDR3 coding sequence is TGTGCCAGCAGCCCTAATCGTGGGTGGGGGGCCCATGAGCAGTTCTTC.

The rearrangement joins TRBV12-3 or TRBV12-4 to TRBJ1-1, with 7 bases matching TRBD1. The V segment lost 7 bases and the J segment 8 bases; nucleotides outside the gene matches: 7. There are 12 residues in the CDR3. The CDR3 reads CASIVGTDEAFF. The CDR3 DNA reads TGTGCCAGCATAGTCGGGACAGACGAAGCTTTCTTT.

This chain uses TRBV19 with TRBJ1-2; D is unclear. The V and J ends lost 2 bases and 4 bases respectively, with 5 bases between them. Germline V gene data show CDR1 as LNHDA and CDR2 as SQIVND (reference sequence). This CDR3 is built from 12 residues. CDR3 amino acids: CASSISVYGYTF. CDR3 in DNA: TGTGCCAGTAGTATAAGTGTCTATGGCTACACCTTC.

The J gene is TRBJ2-7, the V gene TRBV6-5, with TRBD1 as a possible D gene (5 bases). Germline CDR1 is MNHEY and CDR2 is SVGAGI. With 6 bases removed from V and 0 bases from J, the gap between germline ends came to 9 bases. CDR3 length: 13 amino acids. CDR3 amino acids: CASSRQSSYEQYF. As DNA, the CDR3 is TGTGCCAGCAGCCGACAGAGCTCCTACGAGCAGTACTTC.

DNA for the CDR3: TGTGCCAGCAGCTTGGTGAATTCACCCCTCCACTTT. As protein: CASSLVNSPLHF. The genes are TRBV5-5 and TRBJ1-6; D unclear. With 0 bases removed from V and 7 bases from J, the gap between germline ends came to 2 bases. In germline, CDR1 is SGHKS, CDR2 YYEKEE (reference sequence). The CDR3 spans 12 residues. Full variable domain (missing parts from reference TRBV5-5 and TRBJ1-6): DAGVTQSPTHLIKTRGQQVTLRCSPISGHKSVSWYQQVLGQGPQFIFQYYEKEERGRGNFPDRFSARQFPNYSSELNVNALLLGDSALYLCASSLVNSPLHFGNGTRLTVT.

V gene TRBV12-3 or TRBV12-4 combines with J gene TRBJ1-2, with 7 bases matching TRBD1. The CDR3 runs 13 residues. V trimming: 3 bases; J trimming: 4 bases; junction bases outside the gene matches: 2. CDR3 in DNA: TGTGCCAGCAGTTTTGGACAGGTCTATGGCTACACCTTC. It encodes CASSFGQVYGYTF.

V usage is TRBV3-1 (or the pseudogene TRBV3-2) and J usage is TRBJ1-1, with D possibly matching TRBD1 (5 bases). V shed 0 bases and J shed 0 bases, with 17 bases lying between them. The length of the CDR3 is 18 residues. From germline, CDR1 is LGHDT and CDR2 YNNKEL (reference sequence). CDR3 in amino acids: CASSQDALGRGMNTEAFF. CDR3 DNA sequence: TGTGCCAGCAGCCAAGACGCCTTGGGGAGGGGAATGAACACTGAAGCTTTCTTT.

This chain uses TRBV18 with TRBJ1-2; 8 bases fit TRBD1. The J segment lost 8 bases and the V segment lost 1 base, leaving 15 bases of the junction unmatched. CDR1 KGHSH and CDR2 LQKENI come from the germline V gene. The CDR3 spans 17 residues. The CDR3 sequence: CASSPRGGQGPPGGYTF. The CDR3 DNA is TGTGCCAGCTCACCACGGGGTGGACAGGGACCGCCCGGGGGCTACACCTTC.

The chain recombines TRBV10-3 with TRBJ2-1; unclear D gene. Germline V gene lookup returns CDR1 ENHRY and CDR2 SYGVKD. The V and J ends lost 5 bases and 7 bases respectively, with 9 bases between them. This CDR3 contains 12 residues. The CDR3 DNA reads TGTGCCATCAGTACCGTCTGGAATGAGCAGTTCTTC. Protein: CAISTVWNEQFF.

V gene TRBV6-6 combines with J gene TRBJ2-7; 9 bases line up with TRBD1. The germline CDR1 and CDR2 sequences are MNHNY and SVGAGI (reference sequence). This CDR3 is 15 amino acids long. V lost 6 bases, J lost 9 bases, and 15 bases stayed unmatched. CDR3 sequence (DNA): TGTGCCAGCAGGGAGGGACAGGGCCCGGGGTTTCGGCAGTACTTC. It yields the protein CASREGQGPGFRQYF.

The chain recombines TRBV5-4 with TRBJ2-7; 11 nucleotides match TRBD2. V lost 4 bases, J lost 2 bases, and 5 bases stayed unmatched. The length of the CDR3 is 15 residues. The germline V gene encodes CDR1 SGHNT and CDR2 YYREEE (reference sequence). The chain's CDR3 is CASSTGTSGTYEQYF. CDR3 nucleotide sequence: TGTGCCAGCAGCACCGGGACTAGCGGTACCTACGAGCAGTACTTC.

The chain is built from TRBV2 and TRBJ2-5, with D perhaps matching TRBD2 (6 bases). CDR3 length equals 12 residues. Trimming left V 10 bases short and J 1 base short, with 10 bases between. CDR1 SNHLY and CDR2 FYNNEI come from the germline V gene. The chain's CDR3 is CATKGLQETQYF. The CDR3 bases are TGTGCCACCAAGGGACTCCAAGAGACCCAGTACTTC.

The J gene is TRBJ2-7, the V gene TRBV5-1; 7 bases align to TRBD1. The CDR3 consists of 15 residues. In germline, CDR1 is SGHRS, CDR2 YFSETQ. Germline trimming cut 0 bases from V and 1 base from J; bases unmatched to any gene: 4. CDR3 in amino acids: CASSLAPTGSYEQYF. In nucleotides, the CDR3 is TGCGCCAGCAGCTTGGCCCCGACAGGGTCCTACGAGCAGTACTTC. Drawing the rest from reference TRBV5-1 and TRBJ2-7, the complete variable domain is KAGVTQTPRYLIKTRGQQVTLSCSPISGHRSVSWYQQTPGQGLQFLFEYFSETQRNKGNFPGRFSGRQFSNSRSEMNVSTLELGDSALYLCASSLAPTGSYEQYFGPGTRLTVT.